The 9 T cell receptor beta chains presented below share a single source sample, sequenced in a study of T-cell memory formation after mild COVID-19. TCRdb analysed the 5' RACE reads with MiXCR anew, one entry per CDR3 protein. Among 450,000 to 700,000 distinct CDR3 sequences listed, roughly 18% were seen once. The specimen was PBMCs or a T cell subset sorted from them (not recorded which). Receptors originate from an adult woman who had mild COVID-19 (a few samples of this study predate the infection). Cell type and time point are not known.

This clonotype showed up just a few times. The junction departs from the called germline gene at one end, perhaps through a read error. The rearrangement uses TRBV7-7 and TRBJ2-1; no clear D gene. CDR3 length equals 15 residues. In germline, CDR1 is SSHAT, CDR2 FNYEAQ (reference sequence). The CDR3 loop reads CASSLLTVSYNEQFF. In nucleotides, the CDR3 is TGTGCTAGCAGCCTCCTGACGGTTTCCTACAATGAGCAGTTCTTC.

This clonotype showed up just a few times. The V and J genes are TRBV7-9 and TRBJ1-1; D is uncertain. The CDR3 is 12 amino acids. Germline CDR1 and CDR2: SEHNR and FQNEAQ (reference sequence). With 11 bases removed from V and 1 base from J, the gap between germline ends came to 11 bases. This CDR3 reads CAGQAENTEAFF. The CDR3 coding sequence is TGTGCCGGCCAGGCAGAGAACACTGAAGCTTTCTTT.

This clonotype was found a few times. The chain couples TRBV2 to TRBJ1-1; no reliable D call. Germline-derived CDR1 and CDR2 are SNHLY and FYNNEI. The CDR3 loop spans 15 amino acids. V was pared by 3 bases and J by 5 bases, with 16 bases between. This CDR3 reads CASSDPIVTRTEAFF. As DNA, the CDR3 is TGTGCCAGCAGTGACCCCATTGTAACGAGAACTGAAGCTTTCTTT. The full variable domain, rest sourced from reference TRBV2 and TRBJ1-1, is EPEVTQTPSHQVTQMGQEVILRCVPISNHLYFYWYRQILGQKVEFLVSFYNNEISEKSEIFDDQFSVERPDGSNFTLKIRSTKLEDSAMYFCASSDPIVTRTEAFFGQGTRLTVV.

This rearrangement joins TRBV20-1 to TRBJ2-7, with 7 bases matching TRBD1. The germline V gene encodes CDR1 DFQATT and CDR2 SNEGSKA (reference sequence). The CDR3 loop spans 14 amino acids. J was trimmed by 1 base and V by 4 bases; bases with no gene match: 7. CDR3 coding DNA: TGCAGTGCTACCAGGGACAGCGGATCCTACGAGCAGTACTTC. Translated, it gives CSATRDSGSYEQYF.

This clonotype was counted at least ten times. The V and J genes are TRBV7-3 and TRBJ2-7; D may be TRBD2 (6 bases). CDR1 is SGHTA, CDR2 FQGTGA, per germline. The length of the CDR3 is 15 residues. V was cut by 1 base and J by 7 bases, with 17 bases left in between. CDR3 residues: CASSLNVGLREEQYF. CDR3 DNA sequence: TGTGCCAGCAGCTTAAACGTGGGACTGAGAGAGGAGCAGTACTTC.

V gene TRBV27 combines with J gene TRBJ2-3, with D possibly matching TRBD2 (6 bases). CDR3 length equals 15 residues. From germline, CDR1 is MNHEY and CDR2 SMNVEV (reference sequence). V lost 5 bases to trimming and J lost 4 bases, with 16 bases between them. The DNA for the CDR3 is TGTGCCAGCAGTACCTCTGCGGGATGGGCAGATACGCAGTATTTT. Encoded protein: CASSTSAGWADTQYF.

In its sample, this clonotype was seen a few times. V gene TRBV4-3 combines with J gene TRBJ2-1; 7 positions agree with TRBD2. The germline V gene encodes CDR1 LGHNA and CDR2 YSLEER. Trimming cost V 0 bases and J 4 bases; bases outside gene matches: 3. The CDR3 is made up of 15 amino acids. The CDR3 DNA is TGCGCCAGCAGCCAAGAAGCGGGACCTTACAATGAGCAGTTCTTC. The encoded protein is CASSQEAGPYNEQFF.

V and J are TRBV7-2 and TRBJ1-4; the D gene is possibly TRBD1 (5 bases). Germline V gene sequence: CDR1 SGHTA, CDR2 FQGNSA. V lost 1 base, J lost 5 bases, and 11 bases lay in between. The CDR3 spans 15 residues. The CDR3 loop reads CASSLGGWGNEKLFF. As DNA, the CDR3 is TGTGCCAGCAGCTTAGGGGGTTGGGGGAATGAAAAACTGTTTTTT.

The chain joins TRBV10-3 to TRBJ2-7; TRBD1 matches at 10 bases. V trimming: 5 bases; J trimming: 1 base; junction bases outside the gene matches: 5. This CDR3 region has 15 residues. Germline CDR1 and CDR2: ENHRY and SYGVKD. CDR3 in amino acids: CAISRGQGESYEQYF. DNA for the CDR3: TGTGCCATCAGTCGAGGACAGGGGGAGTCCTACGAGCAGTACTTC.